This TCR beta chain was retrieved from a study of blood T cell repertoires in COVID-19. Study context: Samples taken during acute and convalescent COVID-19 were collected in the United States, Italy and Spain.

Produced via immunoSEQ multiplex PCR; TCRdb's table is partial and in-frame only. The repertoire holds 200,000 to 250,000 clones, with 84% as singletons. CDR1 and CDR2 from the germline V gene are SGHTA and FQGTGA. This CDR3 is 16 amino acids long. The V end was cut by 6 bases, the J end by 4 bases, with 21 bases between. The clonotype was recovered from a woman between 40 and 50 years old who had recovered from COVID-19. The sample consisted of PBMCs or T cells enriched from blood (not recorded which). The V and J genes are TRBV7-3 and TRBJ1-2; D is unclear. The CDR3 nucleotides are TGTGCCAGCAGTTCCCGTTGGGGAGTATTGGGCTATGGCTACACCTTC. It is translated as CASSSRWGVLGYGYTF.